The source of this T cell receptor (beta chain) is a study of T and B cells in COVID-19 patients. Across the whole study: COVID-19 patients gave peripheral blood either during active infection or after recovery. Active-infection patients were older, median 67 years, than recovered patients, median approximately 35 years. Of 20 to 25 active-infection patients, more than 9 were critically ill with mechanical ventilation or extracorporeal membrane oxygenation.

Germline-derived CDR1 and CDR2 are MNHEY and SMNVEV (reference sequence). Trimming took off 2 bases at V and 0 bases at J, with 11 bases between the two ends. The CDR3 is 16 residues long. BIOMED2 TRB-A/B primer pools were used in multiplex TRB PCR. TCRdb reprocessed the multiplex PCR reads via MiXCR and lists one record per CDR3 protein. The data contain 4,000 to 5,500 distinct CDR3 sequences, around 21% of them singletons. This clonotype ranks as medium-sized (0.01 to 0.1%). Each TRB amplification used roughly 220-550 ng of genomic DNA from blood. The TCR was taken from a human donor with active COVID-19. The rearrangement links TRBV27 to TRBJ1-3; D gene unclear. Material for sequencing was blood. The CDR3 DNA reads as TGTGCCAGCAGTTTAGATGGGCAGTTCTCTGGAAACACCATATATTTT. It encodes CASSLDGQFSGNTIYF.